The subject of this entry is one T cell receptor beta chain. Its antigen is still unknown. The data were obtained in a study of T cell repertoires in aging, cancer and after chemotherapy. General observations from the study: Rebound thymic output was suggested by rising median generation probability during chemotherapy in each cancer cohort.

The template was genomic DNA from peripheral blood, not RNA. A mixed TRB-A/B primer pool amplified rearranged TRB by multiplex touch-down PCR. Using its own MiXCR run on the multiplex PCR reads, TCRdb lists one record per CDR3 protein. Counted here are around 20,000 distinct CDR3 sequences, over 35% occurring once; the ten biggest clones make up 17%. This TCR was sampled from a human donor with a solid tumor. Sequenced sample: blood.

The CDR3: CSAVGGTEAFF. The DNA of the CDR3 is TGCAGTGCGGTTGGGGGCACTGAAGCTTTCTTT. The chain has TRBV20-1 and TRBJ1-1, with a possible D match to TRBD1 (5 bases). Per the germline V gene, CDR1 is DFQATT and CDR2 is SNEGSKA (reference sequence). V lost 6 bases, J lost 4 bases, and 9 bases lay in between. The CDR3 runs to 11 residues.